This TCR beta chain was identified in a study of T cell repertoires in ileal Crohn's disease. Across the whole study: Thiopurines (about ten) or anti-TNF agents (approximately 20) were given postoperatively to about half. Each sample's TCRB immunosequencing used five hundred nanograms of biopsy DNA. Notes on the study in general: High-frequency clones were more common in sorted CD8 than CD4 cells.

This CDR3 region has 15 residues. V was trimmed by 2 bases and J by 0 bases, leaving 5 bases between them. Germline CDR1 MNHEY, CDR2 SMNVEV (reference sequence). The assay was immunoSEQ multiplex PCR, and TCRdb's table has in-frame clones only and misses some. Among 15,000 or so clones listed, approximately 80% were seen once. To note about this clone: Its cognate antigen is unknown.

The time point: inflamed ileum from the surgical specimen. This TCR was recovered from an adult with Crohn's disease. The V call is TRBV27, the J call TRBJ2-6; D possibly corresponds to TRBD2 (5 bases). Sequencing was done on a sample of ileal tissue. CDR3 coding DNA: TGTGCCAGCAGTTTAGAGGGCTCTGGGGCCAACGTCCTGACTTTC. Protein sequence: CASSLEGSGANVLTF.